These 14 T cell receptor beta chains share one sample of origin, sequenced in a study of technical replicates of blood from a few donors. Sequencing used immunoSEQ multiplex PCR; TCRdb keeps in-frame clones, though not all of them. Of 50,000 to 70,000 clones in the sample, more than 75% were seen once. Material for sequencing was PBMCs. These receptors originate from a human donor in good health. Some clones in this sample may be carry-over from other donors' samples.

The rearrangement joins TRBV7-9 to TRBJ2-7; 8 nucleotides match TRBD1. Trimming cost V 2 bases and J 5 bases; bases outside gene matches: 5. CDR1 is SEHNR, CDR2 FQNEAQ, per germline (reference sequence). This CDR3 is 14 amino acids long. The CDR3 region has the DNA TGTGCCAGCAGCTTATCCAGGGGGCACAACGAGCAGTACTTC. This gives the protein CASSLSRGHNEQYF.

The chain links TRBV18 to TRBJ1-1, with D perhaps matching TRBD1 (5 bases). This CDR3 is 15 amino acids long. Per the germline V gene, CDR1 is KGHSH and CDR2 is LQKENI. V was pared by 1 base and J by 2 bases, with 11 bases between. The CDR3 protein is CASSPQEGANTEAFF. In nucleotides, the CDR3 is TGTGCCAGCTCACCACAAGAAGGGGCAAACACTGAAGCTTTCTTT. Based on the CDR3 plus reference TRBV18 and TRBJ1-1, the full variable domain is NAGVMQNPRHLVRRRGQEARLRCSPMKGHSHVYWYRQLPEEGLKFMVYLQKENIIDESGMPKERFSAEFPKEGPSILRIQQVVRGDSAAYFCASSPQEGANTEAFFGQGTRLTVV.

V and J are TRBV2 and TRBJ1-1, with 8 bases identical to TRBD1. With 1 base clipped from V and 8 bases from J, the junction kept 3 bases outside the gene matches. The CDR3 contains 13 residues. The germline V gene encodes CDR1 SNHLY and CDR2 FYNNEI. CDR3 loop: CASSEERTGEAFF. Here the CDR3 DNA reads TGTGCCAGCAGTGAAGAGCGGACAGGGGAAGCTTTCTTT.

The chain has TRBV2 and TRBJ1-1, with D perhaps TRBD1 (6 bases). This CDR3 region has 16 residues. V lost 8 bases to trimming and J lost 6 bases, with 25 bases between them. CDR1 and CDR2 from the germline V gene are SNHLY and FYNNEI. CDR3 sequence reads: CASSSGQTTIYPEAFF. In DNA form, the CDR3 reads TGTGCCAGCTCCTCCGGACAGACGACGATTTACCCTGAAGCTTTCTTT.

The V call is TRBV5-5, the J call TRBJ1-5, with D unclear. Trimming removed 0 bases at V and 2 bases at J, with 9 bases between. Germline V gene sequence: CDR1 SGHKS, CDR2 YYEKEE (reference sequence). The CDR3 has 15 amino acids. The CDR3 spells CASSLAWEGNQPQHF. The CDR3 region has the DNA TGTGCCAGCAGCTTGGCCTGGGAGGGCAATCAGCCCCAGCATTTT.

The chain couples TRBV5-1 to TRBJ2-5; D is undetermined. The CDR3 contains 14 residues. Trimming stripped 1 base from V and 1 base from J, with 8 bases between. Germline V gene sequence: CDR1 SGHRS, CDR2 YFSETQ. CDR3 in amino acids: CASSLQSGQETQYF. Written as DNA, the CDR3 is TGCGCCAGCAGCTTGCAGTCAGGCCAAGAGACCCAGTACTTC.

The J gene is TRBJ2-2, the V gene TRBV29-1; D is unresolved. Trimming left V 6 bases short and J 0 bases short, with 8 bases between. This CDR3 has 13 residues. Germline loops: CDR1 SQVTM, CDR2 ANQGSEA. The chain's CDR3 is CSVGTANTGELFF. The CDR3 DNA follows: TGCAGCGTGGGCACAGCGAACACCGGGGAGCTGTTTTTT.

The V and J genes are TRBV4-2 and TRBJ1-4; D possibly corresponds to TRBD1 (6 bases). From germline, CDR1 is LGHNA and CDR2 YNFKEQ. This CDR3 has 20 amino acids. V was cut by 1 base and J by 0 bases, with 21 bases left in between. CDR3: CASSQGILQGTYATNEKLFF. CDR3 DNA sequence: TGTGCCAGCAGCCAAGGGATATTACAGGGAACCTATGCAACTAATGAAAAACTGTTTTTT.

CDR3 DNA: TGTGCCATCAGTGACCGGGACAGGGCGGCAACTAATGAAAAACTGTTTTTT. Translated: CAISDRDRAATNEKLFF. The V and J genes are TRBV10-3 and TRBJ1-4; 9 bases fit TRBD1. With V trimmed by 3 bases and J by 0 bases, 5 bases remained unmatched. The CDR3 runs 17 residues. CDR1 is ENHRY, CDR2 SYGVKD, per germline.

The CDR3 loop reads CASSRGGVGNTIYF. In nucleotides, the CDR3 is TGTGCCAGTAGTCGCGGGGGGGTTGGAAACACCATATATTTT. The J gene is TRBJ1-3, the V gene TRBV19; maybe TRBD1 (5 bases). The germline CDR1 and CDR2 sequences are LNHDA and SQIVND (reference sequence). V dropped 5 bases and J dropped 3 bases, with 11 bases sitting between them. CDR3 length: 14 amino acids.

The chain joins TRBV6-6 to TRBJ2-5; D is perhaps TRBD1 (7 bases). The length of the CDR3 is 16 residues. V shed 5 bases and J shed 5 bases, with 21 bases lying between them. Germline V gene data show CDR1 as MNHNY and CDR2 as SVGAGI (reference sequence). The CDR3: CASSPPGAGGLETQYF. The CDR3 region has the DNA TGTGCCAGCAGTCCGCCGGGGGCAGGGGGTCTGGAGACCCAGTACTTC.

CDR3 sequence: CASIFFSGRAFNEQFF. The CDR3 DNA sequence: TGTGCCAGCATTTTTTTCAGCGGGAGGGCCTTCAATGAGCAGTTCTTC. The rearrangement links TRBV21-1 to TRBJ2-1; the D segment call TRBD2 is taken from the table without a DNA check. TRBV21-1 is described as a pseudogene. The CDR3 sequence is 16 residues long.

This clone was recorded only once. The chain couples TRBV7-2 to TRBJ1-1; 9 positions match TRBD1. V lost 3 bases to trimming and J lost 8 bases; unmatched junction nucleotides: 4. Germline CDR1 SGHTA, CDR2 FQGNSA. CDR3 size: 13 residues. The CDR3 reads CASSLGQGPEAFF. Here the CDR3 DNA reads TGTGCCAGCAGCTTGGGACAGGGCCCAGAAGCTTTCTTT.

The genes are TRBV18 and TRBJ2-3; 9 nucleotides agree with TRBD2. V dropped 6 bases and J dropped 6; count of bases not matched to a gene: 13. The CDR3 totals 16 residues. Germline V gene data show CDR1 as KGHSH and CDR2 as LQKENI. Written as DNA, the CDR3 is TGTGCCAGCTCGCCGGTGGCGGGGGGGACCCATGATACGCAGTATTTT. This translates into CASSPVAGGTHDTQYF.